What follows is one TCR beta chain and its context. The same CDR3 arises from other DNA sequences in this sample as well. CDR1 and CDR2 from the germline V gene are MNHEY and SVGAGI. The CDR3 length is 15 residues. Losses at the gene ends were 0 bases for V and 2 bases for J; bases not matched to a gene: 0. Clones were sequenced by immunoSEQ multiplex PCR, and TCRdb holds only the in-frame ones, with some missing. The sample has fewer than 350,000 clones; about nine tenths are singletons. These data are taken from a study of blood T cell repertoires in COVID-19. Whole-study context: From the United States, Italy and Spain came samples of acute and convalescent COVID-19.

Seattle researchers signed up patients amid active infection and tracked them longitudinally. Material: peripheral blood. The receptor's source is a woman aged 25 to 39 with COVID-19, enrolled during active disease. V gene TRBV6-5 combines with J gene TRBJ2-7, with 11 bases identical to TRBD1. CDR3 DNA sequence: TGTGCCAGCAGTTACTCGGACAGGGGGCCCTACGAGCAGTACTTC. This sequence encodes CASSYSDRGPYEQYF.